These 3 T cell receptor beta chains share one sample of origin, sequenced in a study of blood T cell repertoires in COVID-19. TCRdb's copy holds only in-frame clones and misses some; the assay was immunoSEQ multiplex PCR. The data show about 140,000 clones, over 60% seen once. Sequenced material: peripheral blood. The receptors come from a woman in her forties or fifties with active or convalescent COVID-19.

V usage is TRBV5-1 and J usage is TRBJ2-2; 8 nucleotides line up with TRBD1. The J segment lost 7 bases and the V segment lost 3 bases, leaving 8 bases of the junction unmatched. Germline loops: CDR1 SGHRS, CDR2 YFSETQ. The CDR3 covers 15 residues. The CDR3 DNA follows: TGCGCCAGCAGCTGGCGGACAGGGCGTGGCGGGGAGCTGTTTTTT. Protein product: CASSWRTGRGGELFF.

The chain joins TRBV29-1 to TRBJ2-1, with 13 bases matching TRBD2. Trimming took 4 bases from V and 6 from J; bases not matched to a gene: 12. The CDR3 has 17 residues. CDR1 and CDR2 (germline): SQVTM, ANQGSEA. The CDR3 region is CSVAPWTTSGGANEQFF. The DNA of the CDR3 is TGCAGCGTTGCCCCTTGGACTACTAGCGGGGGGGCCAATGAGCAGTTCTTC.

This rearrangement joins TRBV5-6 to TRBJ1-2, with a tentative D call TRBD1 (5 bases). V lost 2 bases and J 1 base, leaving 9 bases between the germline ends. This CDR3 spans 14 amino acids. Germline values: CDR1 SGHDT, CDR2 YYEEEE. For the CDR3, the DNA is TGTGCCAGCAGCTTTTTTGACAGTAACTATGGCTACACCTTC. It codes for CASSFFDSNYGYTF.